The next 32 T cell receptor beta chains were all read from a single sample in a study of beta chain features in type 1 diabetes. TCRB transcripts that were expressed got sequenced, as all of the isolated RNA had been reverse transcribed. The method was immunoSEQ multiplex PCR; TCRdb's version includes in-frame clones alone and lacks a portion of them. The sample comprises roughly 450,000 clones, over 10% of which are singletons, and 0.04% to 0.05% rests with the top ten. Sample: naive CD4+ T cells from blood. The receptor set was obtained from a woman between 18 and 30 years old in good health.

The chain recombines TRBV10-3 with TRBJ2-7; no reliable D call. Trimming shortened V by 6 bases and J by 5 bases, and 8 bases separated the two germline ends. The CDR3 loop spans 11 amino acids. The germline V gene encodes CDR1 ENHRY and CDR2 SYGVKD. The CDR3 region is CAISLRNEQYF. As DNA, the CDR3 is TGTGCCATCAGCCTTAGGAACGAGCAGTACTTC.

The rearrangement links TRBV14 to TRBJ1-1; D gene ambiguous. From germline, CDR1 is SGHDN and CDR2 FVKESK. The CDR3 runs 14 residues. V lost 1 base, J lost 6 bases, and 12 bases lay in between. The CDR3 region is CASSQAPRGSEAFF. The CDR3 DNA follows: TGTGCCAGCAGCCAAGCACCCCGGGGATCTGAAGCTTTCTTT.

The gene calls are TRBV19 and TRBJ1-1; D gene ambiguous. Trimming took off 5 bases at V and 9 bases at J, with 10 bases between the two ends. CDR3 length equals 11 residues. Germline V lookup: CDR1 LNHDA, CDR2 SQIVND (reference sequence). DNA of the CDR3: TGTGCCAGTAGTGTGACAACGAAAGCTTTCTTT. This sequence encodes CASSVTTKAFF. Full variable domain (remainder filled in from reference TRBV19 and TRBJ1-1): DGGITQSPKYLFRKEGQNVTLSCEQNLNHDAMYWYRQDPGQGLRLIYYSQIVNDFQKGDIAEGYSVSREKKESFPLTVTSAQKNPTAFYLCASSVTTKAFFGQGTRLTVV.

V and J are TRBV27 and TRBJ1-2; D not certain. This CDR3 region has 14 residues. The germline V and J ends were trimmed by 6 bases and 7 bases, with 18 bases remaining between them. CDR1 and CDR2 from the germline V gene are MNHEY and SMNVEV (reference sequence). This chain's CDR3 is CASSDRIPSGGYTF. CDR3 DNA sequence: TGTGCCAGCAGCGACCGTATACCCTCAGGTGGCTACACCTTC.

The rearrangement joins TRBV5-4 to TRBJ2-1; D is ambiguous. Trimming took 4 bases from V and 10 from J, leaving 18 bases between them. Germline V CDR1 and CDR2: SGHNT, YYREEE (reference sequence). The CDR3 sequence is 14 residues long. In nucleotides, the CDR3 is TGTGCCAGCAGCCTCAGGCTCCGGCGCCAGGAGCAGTTCTTC. Translating gives CASSLRLRRQEQFF.

This clone showed up many times. The chain uses TRBV25-1 and TRBJ2-7, with D possibly called TRBD1 or TRBD2 (5 bases each). The CDR3 spans 15 residues. V dropped 0 bases and J dropped 12 bases, with 21 bases sitting between them. Germline loops: CDR1 MGHDK, CDR2 SYGVNS. Here the CDR3 reads CASSEYCRDQKPRYV. The CDR3 DNA follows: TGTGCCAGCAGTGAATACTGCCGGGACCAGAAGCCCCGGTACGTC.

This clone was detected a few times. The chain employs TRBV11-3 and TRBJ2-3; 8 positions match TRBD1. V lost 3 bases, J lost 3 bases, and 2 bases stayed unmatched. Germline CDR1 and CDR2: SGHNT and YENEEA. The CDR3 covers 14 residues. The CDR3 reads CASSFGQGTDTQYF. The CDR3 DNA sequence: TGTGCCAGCAGCTTCGGACAGGGAACAGATACGCAGTATTTT. The whole variable domain, filled in from reference TRBV11-3 and TRBJ2-3, reads EAGVVQSPRYKIIEKKQPVAFWCNPISGHNTLYWYLQNLGQGPELLIRYENEEAVDDSQLPKDRFSAERLKGVDSTLKIQPAELGDSAVYLCASSFGQGTDTQYFGPGTRLTVL.

V and J are TRBV2 and TRBJ1-6; D may be TRBD1 (5 bases). There are 13 residues in the CDR3. Germline CDR1 and CDR2: SNHLY and FYNNEI. V gave up 7 bases and J gave up 6 bases, with 10 bases separating them. The CDR3 sequence is CASKGEFNSPLHF. In DNA, the CDR3 is TGTGCCAGCAAAGGGGAGTTTAATTCACCCCTCCACTTT. The complete variable domain, with remaining parts taken from reference TRBV2 and TRBJ1-6, reads EPEVTQTPSHQVTQMGQEVILRCVPISNHLYFYWYRQILGQKVEFLVSFYNNEISEKSEIFDDQFSVERPDGSNFTLKIRSTKLEDSAMYFCASKGEFNSPLHFGNGTRLTVT.

This clone was observed a few times. The CDR3 nucleotides read TGTGCCAGCAGCTTGGACTGGACTAGCGGGACGTACAATGAGCAGTTCTTC. Encoded protein: CASSLDWTSGTYNEQFF. The chain couples TRBV7-2 to TRBJ2-1; TRBD2 matches at 12 bases. The CDR3 runs to 17 residues. The V segment lost 3 bases and the J segment 4 bases; nucleotides outside the gene matches: 7. Germline V gene data show CDR1 as SGHTA and CDR2 as FQGNSA.

The sample holds one count of this clone. The genes are TRBV7-3 and TRBJ2-7, with a tentative D call TRBD1 (5 bases). The germline gives CDR1 SGHTA, CDR2 FQGTGA. CDR3 length equals 15 residues. Trimming stripped 5 bases from V and 0 bases from J, with 14 bases between. This chain's CDR3 is CASSRKQASSYEQYV. The CDR3 nucleotides read TGTGCCAGCAGCCGGAAACAGGCGAGCTCCTACGAGCAGTACGTC.

V and J are TRBV5-4 and TRBJ2-3; 13 bases agree with TRBD2. V shed 3 bases and J 4 bases; nucleotides not matched to a gene: 8. The CDR3 length is 17 residues. Germline loops: CDR1 SGHNT, CDR2 YYREEE (reference sequence). CDR3 DNA sequence: TGTGCCAGCAGCTCAAGCTGGACTAGCGGGAGCGCAGATACGCAGTATTTT. This sequence encodes CASSSSWTSGSADTQYF.

The J gene is TRBJ2-7, the V gene TRBV30, with 7 bases identical to TRBD1. Germline assignment: CDR1 GTSNPN and CDR2 SVGIG (reference sequence). The CDR3 covers 14 residues. The junction had 8 bases not matched to a gene; V was cut back by 4 bases and J by 2 bases. CDR3 bases: TGTGCCTGGACAAAAGGGACAGATACCTACGAGCAGTACTTC. It specifies CAWTKGTDTYEQYF. Complete variable domain (other parts from reference TRBV30 and TRBJ2-7): SQTIHQWPATLVQPVGSPLSLECTVEGTSNPNLYWYRQAAGRGLQLLFYSVGIGQISSEVPQNLSASRPQDRQFILSSKKLLLSDSGFYLCAWTKGTDTYEQYFGPGTRLTVT.

This clone was counted between two and nine times. This sample also contains other DNA sequences that code for the same CDR3. The gene calls are TRBV9 and TRBJ2-3; D uncertain. Germline V gene sequence: CDR1 SGDLS, CDR2 YYNGEE. The CDR3 has 12 amino acids. V was cut by 4 bases and J by 2 bases, with 5 bases left in between. For the CDR3, the DNA is TGTGCCAGCAGCCCACCCACAGATACGCAGTATTTT. Amino acids: CASSPPTDTQYF. Full variable domain (missing parts from reference TRBV9 and TRBJ2-3): DSGVTQTPKHLITATGQRVTLRCSPRSGDLSVYWYQQSLDQGLQFLIQYYNGEERAKGNILERFSAQQFPDLHSELNLSSLELGDSALYFCASSPPTDTQYFGPGTRLTVL.

The chain recombines TRBV29-1 with TRBJ1-2; 8 nucleotides agree with TRBD1. Germline CDR1 reads SQVTM; CDR2 reads ANQGSEA. The CDR3 covers 16 residues. V was pared by 6 bases and J by 4 bases, with 16 bases of the junction left unmatched. The CDR3 loop reads CSVEGMGQETRYGYTF. DNA for the CDR3: TGCAGCGTGGAGGGTATGGGACAGGAGACTCGCTATGGCTACACCTTC.

For the CDR3, the DNA is TGCGCCAGCAGGACTGGGGCCAACGTCCTGACTTTC. Residues: CASRTGANVLTF. The chain is built from TRBV4-3 and TRBJ2-6; no clear D. Trimming left V 6 bases short and J 2 bases short, with 2 bases between. CDR3 size: 12 residues. Germline V gene lookup returns CDR1 LGHNA and CDR2 YSLEER.

This clone was counted only a few times. The chain couples TRBV10-3 to TRBJ2-3; TRBD1 matches at 8 bases. Germline V gives CDR1 ENHRY, CDR2 SYGVKD. The CDR3 consists of 14 residues. V lost 5 bases to trimming and J lost 4 bases; unmatched junction nucleotides: 5. CDR3 DNA: TGTGCCATCAGTCAACAGGGGGGAGCAGATACGCAGTATTTT. Amino acid sequence: CAISQQGGADTQYF.

The chain recombines TRBV4-1 with TRBJ2-7; D perhaps matches TRBD1 (5 bases). CDR3 length: 13 amino acids. Germline V CDR1 and CDR2: MGHRA, YSYEKL. Trimming removed 4 bases at V and 3 bases at J, with 10 bases between. The CDR3 is CASSPDTNYEQYV. In DNA form, the CDR3 reads TGCGCCAGCAGCCCGGACACGAACTACGAGCAGTACGTC.

This clone was seen a few times. V and J are TRBV11-3 and TRBJ2-1, with 10 bases matching TRBD2. This CDR3 has 17 residues. Germline-derived CDR1 and CDR2 are SGHNT and YENEEA. J gave up 10 bases and V 1 base, and 13 bases lay outside the gene matches. The CDR3 region is CASSLVGSASGRQEQFF. CDR3 DNA: TGTGCCAGCAGCTTAGTTGGGTCGGCTAGCGGGAGACAGGAGCAGTTCTTC. Looking up the rest from reference TRBV11-3 and TRBJ2-1 gives the full variable domain: EAGVVQSPRYKIIEKKQPVAFWCNPISGHNTLYWYLQNLGQGPELLIRYENEEAVDDSQLPKDRFSAERLKGVDSTLKIQPAELGDSAVYLCASSLVGSASGRQEQFFGPGTRLTVL.

V and J are TRBV19 and TRBJ2-1; the D is unclear. Germline CDR1 and CDR2: LNHDA and SQIVND (reference sequence). The CDR3 loop spans 11 amino acids. Trimming removed 6 bases at V and 3 bases at J, with 3 bases between. The CDR3 DNA reads TGTGCCAGTAGCGACTACAATGAGCAGTTCTTC. Translation gives CASSDYNEQFF.

This clone was detected only a few times. This chain links TRBV7-2 with TRBJ2-5; TRBD1 matches 10 bases. Germline-derived CDR1 and CDR2 are SGHTA and FQGNSA. V shed 5 bases, J shed 3 bases, and the junction held 9 bases outside the gene matches. The CDR3 extends over 16 amino acids. The chain's CDR3 is CASSPRQGAREETQYF. CDR3 nucleotide sequence: TGTGCCAGCAGCCCTCGACAGGGGGCAAGGGAAGAGACCCAGTACTTC.

This clone was counted between two and nine times. This rearrangement joins TRBV7-2 to TRBJ1-2, with 7 bases fitting TRBD1. CDR3 length: 12 residues. V lost 6 bases and J lost 6; bases outside the gene matches: 4. Germline lookup yields CDR1 SGHTA and CDR2 FQGNSA. CDR3 in DNA: TGTGCCAGCAGTGACGACAGGGATGGCTACACCTTC. The encoded protein is CASSDDRDGYTF. Combining the CDR3 with reference TRBV7-2 and TRBJ1-2 gives the whole variable domain GAGVSQSPSNKVTEKGKDVELRCDPISGHTALYWYRQSLGQGLEFLIYFQGNSAPDKSGLPSDRFSAERTGGSVSTLTIQRTQQEDSAVYLCASSDDRDGYTFGSGTRLTVV.

V and J are TRBV7-9 and TRBJ1-1; D gene uncertain. The CDR3 covers 15 residues. CDR1 is SEHNR, CDR2 FQNEAQ, per germline (reference sequence). V dropped 4 bases and J dropped 0 bases, with 12 bases sitting between them. CDR3 protein: CASSYRGEMNTEAFF. In DNA, the CDR3 is TGTGCCAGCAGCTACCGTGGGGAAATGAACACTGAAGCTTTCTTT.

This clone was counted only a few times. In nucleotides, the CDR3 is TGTGCCAGCAGTAAGGGACAGGGGGAGGAAAAACTGTTTTTT. Translation gives CASSKGQGEEKLFF. This chain connects TRBV6-6 to TRBJ1-4; 11 bases align to TRBD1. V trimming: 5 bases; J trimming: 8 bases; junction bases outside the gene matches: 4. The germline V gene encodes CDR1 MNHNY and CDR2 SVGAGI (reference sequence). CDR3 length equals 14 residues.

The rearrangement links TRBV28 to TRBJ2-1; D tentatively reads TRBD1 or TRBD2 (5 bases each). The CDR3 sequence is 14 residues long. Germline CDR1 MDHEN, CDR2 SYDVKM. V gave up 2 bases and J gave up 10 bases, with 15 bases separating them. CDR3: CASSLRDRPGEQFF. The CDR3 coding sequence is TGTGCCAGCAGTTTACGGGATCGCCCAGGGGAGCAGTTCTTC.

The rearrangement links TRBV30 to TRBJ1-5, with 8 nucleotides matching TRBD1. V lost 4 bases and J lost 6; bases outside the gene matches: 8. CDR1 GTSNPN and CDR2 SVGIG come from the germline V gene (reference sequence). CDR3 length equals 14 residues. The CDR3 sequence: CAWNRGSKVQPQHF. The DNA of the CDR3 is TGTGCCTGGAACAGGGGGAGTAAGGTTCAGCCCCAGCATTTT.

This clone was detected only a few times. The rearrangement uses TRBV18 and TRBJ2-5, with 7 positions matching TRBD1. The CDR3 runs to 13 residues. V lost 5 bases and J lost 5; bases outside the gene matches: 5. CDR1 is KGHSH, CDR2 LQKENI, per germline. Written as DNA, the CDR3 is TGTGCCAGCTCATCAGACAGGGTGGAGACCCAGTACTTC. Translation: CASSSDRVETQYF.

This clone was counted only a few times. The chain employs TRBV7-2 and TRBJ1-2; no clear D. Trimming removed 1 base from V and 2 bases from J, with 11 bases in between. This CDR3 region has 15 residues. The germline CDR1 and CDR2 sequences are SGHTA and FQGNSA. CDR3 sequence (DNA): TGTGCCAGCAGCTTAGTGTCCAGAAACAACTATGGCTACACCTTC. Residues: CASSLVSRNNYGYTF. The whole variable domain, filled in from reference TRBV7-2 and TRBJ1-2, reads GAGVSQSPSNKVTEKGKDVELRCDPISGHTALYWYRQSLGQGLEFLIYFQGNSAPDKSGLPSDRFSAERTGGSVSTLTIQRTQQEDSAVYLCASSLVSRNNYGYTFGSGTRLTVV.

V and J are TRBV6-5 and TRBJ1-1, with 8 bases that match TRBD1. Germline V gives CDR1 MNHEY, CDR2 SVGAGI. After removal of 6 bases from V and 1 base from J, the junction contained 4 bases not matched to a gene. This CDR3 is 14 amino acids long. The CDR3 DNA reads TGTGCCAGCAGGCCAGGGGGCGCGAACACTGAAGCTTTCTTT. It translates to CASRPGGANTEAFF.

The chain is built from TRBV27 and TRBJ1-2; tentative D call: TRBD1 (5 bases). The CDR3 covers 15 residues. The germline gives CDR1 MNHEY, CDR2 SMNVEV (reference sequence). Trimming left V 0 bases short and J 8 bases short, with 16 bases between. CDR3 nucleotide sequence: TGTGCCAGCAGTTTATCGAGGGACGGGAGGGGAGGCTACACCTTC. The encoded protein is CASSLSRDGRGGYTF.

To note about this clone: Other DNA sequences in this sample translate to the same CDR3. V is TRBV4-3 and J is TRBJ2-5; 7 bases line up with TRBD2. The germline CDR1 and CDR2 sequences are LGHNA and YSLEER. V dropped 0 bases and J dropped 5; count of bases not matched to a gene: 6. The length of the CDR3 is 15 residues. CDR3 sequence (DNA): TGCGCCAGCAGCCAAGATCTGGGGGGAGGGGAGACCCAGTACTTC. It codes for CASSQDLGGGETQYF.

The sample holds a few counts of this clone. The J gene is TRBJ2-7, the V gene TRBV4-2; D ambiguous. In germline, CDR1 is LGHNA, CDR2 YNFKEQ. V was cut by 0 bases and J by 1 base, with 7 bases left in between. The CDR3 runs 14 residues. CDR3 sequence (DNA): TGTGCCAGCAGCCAAGACCCTCGATCCTACGAGCAGTACTTC. It codes for CASSQDPRSYEQYF.

The table lists this clone with many counts. The chain combines TRBV15 with TRBJ2-1, with 7 nucleotides matching TRBD2. This CDR3 contains 13 residues. The V gene end was trimmed by 7 bases and the J gene end by 4 bases; junction bases not matched to a gene: 4. Germline V gives CDR1 LNHNV, CDR2 YYDKDF (reference sequence). This CDR3 is CATTRGVYNEQFF. CDR3 bases: TGTGCCACCACACGGGGGGTTTACAATGAGCAGTTCTTC.